These T cell receptor beta chains were read from a single sample in a study of control samples from healthy donors and cancer patients. This table comes from immunoSEQ multiplex PCR, and its TCRdb copy is limited to in-frame clones, with some not included. This sample has about 410,000 clones, with 80% to 95% found just once. Source material: PBMCs. The source is a man aged 35 to 55 with head and neck cancer. Each CDR3 is given with its conserved first and last residue. D genes are given only for firm matches. Expanded clones get a size class; other rows say once, few or many, or leave the size out.

clone size | D gene | J gene | V gene | CDR3 protein | CDR3 DNA
. | . | TRBJ2-7 | TRBV6-1 | CASSEVDRWEGQYF | TGTGCCAGCAGTGAAGTTGACAGGTGGGAGGGGCAGTACTTC
. | . | TRBJ2-3 | TRBV28 | CASSSYDVDTQYF | TGTGCCAGCAGTTCTTATGATGTCGATACGCAGTATTTT
few | . | TRBJ2-7 | TRBV27 | CASSSAPLYEQYF | TGTGCCAGCAGTTCCGCCCCCCTCTACGAGCAGTACTTC
once | TRBD1 | TRBJ2-5 | TRBV30 | CAWEAGGQETQYF | TGTGCCTGGGAGGCAGGGGGCCAGGAGACCCAGTACTTC
. | TRBD1 | TRBJ1-2 | TRBV3-1/TRBV3-2 | CASSRDRGDGYTF | TGTGCCAGCAGCCGAGACAGGGGCGATGGCTACACCTTC
. | . | TRBJ1-6 | TRBV27 | CASSYGGPYNSPLHF | TGTGCCAGCAGTTACGGGGGGCCGTATAATTCACCCCTCCACTTT
. | TRBD2 | TRBJ2-7 | TRBV6-5 | CASSYQSTSGRGEQYF | TGTGCCAGCAGTTACCAGTCGACTAGCGGGAGAGGCGAGCAGTACTTC
. | . | TRBJ1-5 | TRBV4-3 | CASSQDQGANQPQHF | TGCGCCAGCAGCCAAGATCAAGGGGCCAATCAGCCCCAGCATTTT
. | . | TRBJ2-7 | TRBV5-6 | CASSLSGVEQYF | TGTGCCAGCAGCTTGAGTGGAGTCGAGCAGTACTTC
. | . | TRBJ1-2 | TRBV13 | CASSLSQGSLNTF | TGTGCCAGCAGCCTTTCACAGGGATCCCTTAACACCTTC
. | . | TRBJ1-2 | TRBV9 | CASSVRGVEGYTF | TGTGCCAGCAGCGTTCGGGGGGTTGAAGGCTACACCTTC
. | . | TRBJ1-3 | TRBV18 | CASSPSRDTSGNTIYF | TGTGCCAGCTCACCGTCCCGGGACACCTCTGGAAACACCATATATTTT
. | . | TRBJ1-6 | TRBV14 | CASSQRTFYSPLHF | TGTGCCAGCAGCCAGAGGACCTTCTATTCACCCCTCCACTTT
. | TRBD1 | TRBJ1-5 | TRBV9 | CASSVGEGARQPQHF | TGTGCCAGCAGCGTAGGGGAGGGGGCACGCCAGCCCCAGCATTTT
. | . | TRBJ2-3 | TRBV5-1 | CASSPRTVTSTDTQYF | TGCGCCAGCAGCCCCCGGACGGTAACTAGCACAGATACGCAGTATTTT
. | . | TRBJ2-2 | TRBV11-2 | CASSPLGTGELFF | TGTGCCAGCAGCCCCCTTGGGACCGGGGAGCTGTTTTTT
. | . | TRBJ2-1 | TRBV6-4 | CASSEGSFGPYNEQFF | TGTGCCAGCAGTGAAGGATCTTTTGGGCCCTACAATGAGCAGTTCTTC
. | TRBD1 | TRBJ1-6 | TRBV27 | CASSSGTVYNSPLHF | TGTGCCAGCAGTTCCGGGACAGTTTATAATTCACCCCTCCACTTT
. | TRBD1 | TRBJ2-7 | TRBV18 | CASSPDRYEQYF | TGTGCCAGCTCACCGGACAGGTACGAGCAGTACTTC
once | TRBD1 | TRBJ2-3 | TRBV19 | CASSIGTGVGGTDTQYF | TGTGCCAGTAGTATTGGGACAGGGGTGGGTGGCACAGATACGCAGTATTTT
. | . | TRBJ2-7 | TRBV11-3 | CASSPGSGHHEQYF | TGTGCCAGCAGCCCAGGCTCAGGGCACCACGAGCAGTACTTC
once | TRBD1 | TRBJ1-2 | TRBV28 | CASSSRSRGQGLYGYTF | TGTGCCAGCAGTTCCCGATCACGAGGACAGGGGCTCTATGGCTACACCTTC
. | . | TRBJ2-5 | TRBV6-5 | CASSYSATAQETQYF | TGTGCCAGCAGTTATTCCGCAACAGCCCAAGAGACCCAGTACTTC